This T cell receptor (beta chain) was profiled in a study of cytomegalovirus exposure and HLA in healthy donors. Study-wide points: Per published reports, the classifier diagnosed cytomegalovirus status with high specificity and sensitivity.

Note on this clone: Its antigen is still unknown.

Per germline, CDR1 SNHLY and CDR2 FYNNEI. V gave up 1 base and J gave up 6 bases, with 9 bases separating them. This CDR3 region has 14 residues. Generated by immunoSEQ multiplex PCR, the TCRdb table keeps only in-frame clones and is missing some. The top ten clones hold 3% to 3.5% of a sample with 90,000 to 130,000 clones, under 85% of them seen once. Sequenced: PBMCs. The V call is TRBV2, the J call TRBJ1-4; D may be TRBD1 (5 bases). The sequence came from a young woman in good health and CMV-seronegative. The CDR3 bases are TGTGCCAGCAGTGAAGTGGGGGAGGATGAAAAACTGTTTTTT. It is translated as CASSEVGEDEKLFF.